The 6 T cell receptor beta chains below come from one sample, sequenced in a study of T cells in Graves' hyperthyroidism and ophthalmopathy. TCR beta CDR3 sequences were amplified from RNA transcripts. TCR CDR3 regions were first amplified by RT-PCR with HTBI primers. TCRdb re-called the multiplex PCR reads with MiXCR, one entry per CDR3 protein. In the table there are fewer than 500,000 distinct CDR3 sequences, 13% of which are singletons. Sequencing was done on a sample of blood. The receptors were gathered from a young man with Graves' hyperthyroidism that later progressed to Graves' ophthalmopathy.

This clonotype appeared a few times. This chain links TRBV27 with TRBJ1-5, with 7 positions matching TRBD1. Per the germline V gene, CDR1 is MNHEY and CDR2 is SMNVEV (reference sequence). J was trimmed by 4 bases and V by 5 bases; bases with no gene match: 8. The CDR3 consists of 15 residues. CDR3 in DNA: TGTGCCAGCAGTGGGTCCCGGGACAGTAATCAGCCCCAGCATTTT. Its protein is CASSGSRDSNQPQHF.

This clonotype was observed a few times. One end of the junction is discordant with germline, which a read error may explain. This chain joins TRBV7-9 and TRBJ2-1; 10 nucleotides match TRBD2. From germline, CDR1 is SEHNR and CDR2 FQNEAQ (reference sequence). This CDR3 is built from 17 residues. The CDR3 sequence: CAISSRPVSGGQDEQFF. CDR3 nucleotides: TGTGCCATCAGCTCTCGCCCCGTTAGCGGGGGGCAAGATGAGCAGTTCTTC.

This clonotype was picked up many times. The rearrangement joins TRBV12-3 or TRBV12-4 to TRBJ1-5, with TRBD1 matching over 8 bases. There are 16 residues in the CDR3. V lost 0 bases, J lost 4 bases, and 5 bases stayed unmatched. DNA for the CDR3: TGTGCCAGCAGTTTAGCAACGGACAGGGTGAATCAGCCCCAGCATTTT. Residues: CASSLATDRVNQPQHF.

V and J are TRBV9 and TRBJ1-6; tentative D call: TRBD1 (5 bases). CDR3 length: 16 residues. V was pared by 4 bases and J by 7 bases, with 18 bases between. Per germline, CDR1 SGDLS and CDR2 YYNGEE. The CDR3 nucleotides are TGTGCCAGCAGCCCGACCTCTGGCGGGGGGAATTCACCCCTCCACTTT. This translates into CASSPTSGGGNSPLHF.

This clonotype was detected many times. The rearrangement uses TRBV6-1 and TRBJ2-7; 10 bases line up with TRBD2. CDR3 size: 15 residues. J gave up 5 bases and V 7 bases, and 11 bases lay outside the gene matches. The germline V gene has CDR1 MNHNS and CDR2 SASEGT. The DNA for the CDR3 is TGTGCCAGCATTCTAGCGGGGGCGGGGAAGGACGAGCAGTACTTC. Amino acid sequence: CASILAGAGKDEQYF.

This chain uses TRBV7-2 with TRBJ2-1; 9 nucleotides match TRBD1. Trimming at V came to 6 bases and at J to 4 bases, leaving 7 bases not matched to a gene. CDR1 SGHTA and CDR2 FQGNSA come from the germline V gene. CDR3 length: 15 residues. CDR3 bases: TGTGCCAGCAGAGTGGGGACAGGGTATTACAATGAGCAGTTCTTC. Residues: CASRVGTGYYNEQFF.